The 24 T cell receptor beta chains below come from one sample, sequenced in a study of CD8 T cells in ankylosing spondylitis. No antigen has been assigned to these receptors. The study, taken as a whole, reports: One TCR beta motif, made up of roughly eight highly homologous variants, appeared characteristic of ankylosing spondylitis blood.

TCRdb passed the 5' RACE reads through MiXCR, listing each CDR3 protein once. This table holds fewer than 400,000 distinct CDR3 sequences, under 8.5% found once. The sequenced sample consisted of blood, either unsorted or a sorted T cell fraction (not recorded which). These receptors were taken from a male donor with ankylosing spondylitis.

The rearrangement joins TRBV18 to TRBJ2-1, with TRBD2 matching over 7 bases. This CDR3 is built from 15 residues. The J segment lost 8 bases and the V segment lost 3 bases, leaving 10 bases of the junction unmatched. CDR1 KGHSH and CDR2 LQKENI come from the germline V gene. CDR3 sequence: CASSPLSGILYEQFF. CDR3 DNA sequence: TGTGCCAGCTCACCTCTAAGCGGGATATTGTATGAGCAGTTCTTC.

In regard to this clonotype: One junction end does not reproduce the germline sequence, and a read error may be involved. V gene TRBV7-9 combines with J gene TRBJ2-7, with D possibly TRBD1 on 5 matching bases. Looked up from germline, CDR1 is SEHNR and CDR2 is FQNEAQ (reference sequence). There are 13 residues in the CDR3. DNA of the CDR3: TGTGCCAGCGGCTTAGGACATAACTACGAGCAGTACTTC. It encodes CASGLGHNYEQYF. The full variable domain, with the rest looked up from reference TRBV7-9 and TRBJ2-7, is DTGVSQNPRHKITKRGQNVTFRCDPISEHNRLYWYRQTLGQGPEFLTYFQNEAQLEKSRLLSDRFSAERPKGSFSTLEIQRTEQGDSAMYLCASGLGHNYEQYFGPGTRLTVT.

The gene calls are TRBV15 and TRBJ2-5; no clear D. The germline V gene has CDR1 LNHNV and CDR2 YYDKDF (reference sequence). The CDR3 is 13 amino acids. The ends were cut back, 0 bases at V and 4 bases at J, with 6 bases in the middle. CDR3 loop: CATSRDHRETQYF. The CDR3 nucleotides are TGTGCCACCAGCAGAGATCATCGAGAGACCCAGTACTTC.

This clonotype appeared a few times. This chain connects TRBV30 to TRBJ2-4; 8 bases line up with TRBD1. The germline gives CDR1 GTSNPN, CDR2 SVGIG (reference sequence). The length of the CDR3 is 13 residues. The ends lost 1 base at V and 9 bases at J; junction bases unmatched: 5. In DNA form, the CDR3 reads TGTGCCTGGAGTGCTGGACAGGGAGGCATTCAGTACTTC. Amino acid sequence: CAWSAGQGGIQYF.

The rearrangement links TRBV2 to TRBJ2-3; the D gene could be TRBD1 or TRBD2 (5 bases each). This CDR3 is built from 15 residues. V shed 8 bases and J shed 4 bases, with 19 bases lying between them. Germline V gives CDR1 SNHLY, CDR2 FYNNEI. The CDR3 DNA reads as TGTGCCAGCCACCGGGACCCGAGATTCCCAGATACGCAGTATTTT. Translation gives CASHRDPRFPDTQYF.

This clonotype was picked up many times. The chain combines TRBV27 with TRBJ2-1, with D unclear. This CDR3 spans 11 amino acids. Looked up from germline, CDR1 is MNHEY and CDR2 is SMNVEV (reference sequence). Deletions cut 6 bases from V and 6 bases from J, with 6 bases between. The CDR3 DNA reads TGTGCCAGCAGAGTTGGCAATGAGCAGTTCTTC. It translates to CASRVGNEQFF.

This clonotype came up many times. This CDR3 is CASSLATGGYEQYF. The CDR3 DNA reads TGCGCCAGCAGCTTGGCCACAGGAGGTTACGAGCAGTACTTC. The chain carries TRBV5-1 and TRBJ2-7; D is possibly TRBD1 or TRBD2 (5 bases each). This CDR3 is 14 amino acids long. Germline values: CDR1 SGHRS, CDR2 YFSETQ. The germline V and J ends were trimmed by 0 bases and 4 bases, with 11 bases remaining between them.

This clonotype turned up a few times. The rearrangement uses TRBV9 and TRBJ2-1; D uncertain. Trimming left V 0 bases short and J 3 bases short, with 7 bases between. Germline CDR1 SGDLS, CDR2 YYNGEE. There are 14 residues in the CDR3. CDR3 nucleotides: TGTGCCAGCAGCGTAGGGGCAGACTACAATGAGCAGTTCTTC. It is translated as CASSVGADYNEQFF.

The rearrangement links TRBV6-1 to TRBJ2-1, with D perhaps matching TRBD2 (6 bases). CDR1 is MNHNS, CDR2 SASEGT, per germline. The CDR3 extends over 14 amino acids. The V gene lost 4 bases and the J gene lost 5 bases, with 12 bases spanning the gap. In nucleotides, the CDR3 is TGTGCCAGCAGTGGGCTAGCGCTGAACAATGAGCAGTTCTTC. It codes for CASSGLALNNEQFF.

This clonotype was found a few times. The J gene is TRBJ2-5, the V gene TRBV10-3; 9 bases agree with TRBD1. The CDR3 totals 15 residues. After removal of 4 bases from V and 0 bases from J, the junction contained 3 bases not matched to a gene. CDR1 ENHRY and CDR2 SYGVKD come from the germline V gene. CDR3 protein: CAISVTGGNQETQYF. CDR3 sequence (DNA): TGTGCCATCAGTGTGACAGGGGGAAACCAAGAGACCCAGTACTTC.

V usage is TRBV12-3 or TRBV12-4 and J usage is TRBJ2-2; possibly TRBD1 for D (5 bases). This CDR3 region has 12 residues. V lost 8 bases and J 5 bases, leaving 9 bases between the germline ends. The chain's CDR3 is CASDSRTGELFF. CDR3 sequence (DNA): TGTGCCAGCGACAGTCGGACCGGGGAGCTGTTTTTT.

This chain connects TRBV14 to TRBJ2-7; 11 bases are a match to TRBD1. CDR1 SGHDN and CDR2 FVKESK come from the germline V gene. V was pared by 4 bases and J by 7 bases, with 12 bases of the junction left unmatched. The CDR3 is 16 residues long. CDR3: CASSRWGQGVSREQYF. The CDR3 coding sequence is TGTGCCAGCAGCCGTTGGGGACAGGGGGTTTCTCGGGAGCAGTACTTC.

The CDR3 DNA is TGTGCCAGCAGTGGCTCGGACCATTACACCGGGGAGCTGTTTTTT. This sequence encodes CASSGSDHYTGELFF. The rearrangement uses TRBV25-1 and TRBJ2-2; D unclear. The V end lost 4 bases, the J end lost 3 bases, and 12 bases lay between the germline ends. The CDR3 has 15 amino acids. CDR1 is MGHDK and CDR2 is SYGVNS in the germline V gene. Full variable domain (rest looked up from reference TRBV25-1 and TRBJ2-2): EADIYQTPRYLVIGTGKKITLECSQTMGHDKMYWYQQDPGMELHLIHYSYGVNSTEKGDLSSESTVSRIRTEHFPLTLESARPSHTSQYLCASSGSDHYTGELFFGEGSRLTVL.

The sample holds a few counts of this clonotype. The genes are TRBV6-1 and TRBJ1-5; D not certain. The CDR3 totals 15 residues. V shed 6 bases and J shed 2 bases, with 14 bases lying between them. Germline V lookup: CDR1 MNHNS, CDR2 SASEGT. The CDR3 DNA follows: TGTGCCAGCAGCTCTGGACGGTTTCGCAATCAGCCCCAGCATTTT. Residues: CASSSGRFRNQPQHF.

V gene TRBV28 combines with J gene TRBJ2-1; 13 nucleotides match TRBD2. The CDR3 is 16 residues long. V shed 7 bases, J shed 7 bases, and the junction held 10 bases outside the gene matches. Per germline, CDR1 MDHEN and CDR2 SYDVKM. In DNA, the CDR3 is TGTGCCAGCAATTTCGGGGGACTAGCGGGAATTAATGAGCAGTTCTTC. Protein product: CASNFGGLAGINEQFF.

The table lists this clonotype with a few counts. The chain carries TRBV5-1 and TRBJ2-1; D is unresolved. This CDR3 comprises 15 residues. Germline CDR1 is SGHRS and CDR2 is YFSETQ. Trimming shortened V by 2 bases and J by 0 bases, and 9 bases separated the two germline ends. CDR3: CASSFAALSYNEQFF. The DNA of the CDR3 is TGCGCCAGCAGCTTTGCAGCGCTCTCCTACAATGAGCAGTTCTTC. Based on the CDR3 plus reference TRBV5-1 and TRBJ2-1, the full variable domain is KAGVTQTPRYLIKTRGQQVTLSCSPISGHRSVSWYQQTPGQGLQFLFEYFSETQRNKGNFPGRFSGRQFSNSRSEMNVSTLELGDSALYLCASSFAALSYNEQFFGPGTRLTVL.

This clonotype was detected a few times. The chain combines TRBV10-3 with TRBJ2-3, with a possible D match to TRBD2 (6 bases). Germline assignment: CDR1 ENHRY and CDR2 SYGVKD. This CDR3 is 18 amino acids long. V shed 4 bases and J shed 2 bases, with 22 bases lying between them. CDR3 region: CAISGNDKVAEYTDTQYF. As DNA, the CDR3 is TGTGCCATCAGTGGAAACGACAAAGTAGCGGAGTACACAGATACGCAGTATTTT.

This clonotype was seen a handful of times. This chain connects TRBV7-9 to TRBJ1-6; a possible D gene is TRBD1 (6 bases). Germline values: CDR1 SEHNR, CDR2 FQNEAQ (reference sequence). The CDR3 sequence is 14 residues long. The V end lost 5 bases, the J end lost 14 bases, and 19 bases lay between the germline ends. CDR3 sequence (DNA): TGTGCCAGCAGCCACTCTGTGACAGGCCAGACCCTCCACTTT. Translation: CASSHSVTGQTLHF. Drawing the rest from reference TRBV7-9 and TRBJ1-6, the complete variable domain is DTGVSQNPRHKITKRGQNVTFRCDPISEHNRLYWYRQTLGQGPEFLTYFQNEAQLEKSRLLSDRFSAERPKGSFSTLEIQRTEQGDSAMYLCASSHSVTGQTLHFGNGTRLTVT.

This clonotype has a count of ten or more. The chain uses TRBV14 and TRBJ2-3; 10 bases align to TRBD2. With V trimmed by 1 base and J by 5 bases, 3 bases remained unmatched. Germline CDR1 reads SGHDN; CDR2 reads FVKESK. The CDR3 sequence is 15 residues long. Here the CDR3 reads CASSQGLAGRDTQYF. CDR3 nucleotide sequence: TGTGCCAGCAGCCAAGGACTAGCGGGTCGAGATACGCAGTATTTT.

A single count supports this clonotype. This rearrangement joins TRBV4-2 to TRBJ2-7; the D gene is possibly TRBD2 (5 bases). The germline gives CDR1 LGHNA, CDR2 YNFKEQ. The CDR3 is made up of 14 amino acids. The germline V and J ends were trimmed by 5 bases and 3 bases, with 14 bases remaining between them. CDR3 loop: CASSSRERFYEQYF. In nucleotides, the CDR3 is TGTGCCAGCAGCTCTAGGGAGAGGTTCTACGAGCAGTACTTC.

This clonotype was seen a few times. The junction departs from germline at one end; a sequencing error may be responsible. V and J are TRBV2 and TRBJ1-1, with TRBD1 matching 9 bases. There are 14 residues in the CDR3. Per the germline V gene, CDR1 is SNHLY and CDR2 is FYNNEI. Here the CDR3 reads CASNPGTGNPEAFF. In DNA, the CDR3 is TGTGCCAGCAACCCCGGGACAGGGAACCCTGAAGCTTTCTTT. The variable domain in full, with the rest retrieved from reference TRBV2 and TRBJ1-1, is EPEVTQTPSHQVTQMGQEVILRCVPISNHLYFYWYRQILGQKVEFLVSFYNNEISEKSEIFDDQFSVERPDGSNFTLKIRSTKLEDSAMYFCASNPGTGNPEAFFGQGTRLTVV.

CDR3 coding DNA: TGTGCCAGCTCATCTTTAGTTCCGGGACCTCAAGAGACCCAGTACTTC. This translates into CASSSLVPGPQETQYF. The chain joins TRBV18 to TRBJ2-5, with D perhaps being TRBD1 or TRBD2 (5 bases each). Germline lookup yields CDR1 KGHSH and CDR2 LQKENI. There are 16 residues in the CDR3. V was pared by 5 bases and J by 2 bases, with 18 bases between.

This chain uses TRBV21-1 with TRBJ2-3; the table gives TRBD2 as D, unverified against the DNA. TRBV21-1 corresponds to a pseudogene. The CDR3 sequence is 18 residues long. CDR3 in amino acids: CACSTPSGGTGSTDTQYF. DNA for the CDR3: TGTGCCTGCAGCACCCCTAGTGGGGGGACGGGAAGCACAGATACGCAGTATTTT.

This clonotype was detected only a few times. The J gene is TRBJ2-7, the V gene TRBV5-6; a possible D gene is TRBD1 (5 bases). CDR1 is SGHDT and CDR2 is YYEEEE in the germline V gene. This CDR3 contains 15 residues. The V end lost 0 bases, the J end lost 3 bases, and 13 bases lay between the germline ends. The CDR3 loop reads CASSLEWGYYYEQYF. In DNA form, the CDR3 reads TGTGCCAGCAGCTTGGAGTGGGGCTATTACTACGAGCAGTACTTC.